The 13 T cell receptor beta chains below come from one sample, sequenced in a study of T cell responses to AZD1222 COVID-19 vaccine. Method: immunoSEQ multiplex PCR; TCRdb's copy keeps in-frame clones and lacks some. Of 120,000 or so clones listed, approximately 89% are singletons. The source was peripheral blood, collected on day 0 of AZD1222 vaccination. These receptors came from an adult in good health.

This chain connects TRBV19 to TRBJ1-2, with D unresolved. Germline V gene sequence: CDR1 LNHDA, CDR2 SQIVND (reference sequence). V lost 2 bases to trimming and J lost 3 bases, with 10 bases between them. The CDR3 consists of 14 residues. CDR3 protein: CASSISGTDYGYTF. CDR3 coding DNA: TGTGCCAGTAGTATATCTGGAACAGACTATGGCTACACCTTC.

This chain joins TRBV19 and TRBJ1-1; D not resolved. The V end was cut by 4 bases, the J end by 1 base, with 16 bases between. Germline CDR1 is LNHDA and CDR2 is SQIVND (reference sequence). CDR3 length: 16 residues. This CDR3 reads CASSTRQWAQNTEAFF. The CDR3 DNA reads as TGTGCCAGTAGTACACGTCAATGGGCGCAGAACACTGAAGCTTTCTTT.

The chain carries TRBV19 and TRBJ1-2; no clear D gene. Germline loops: CDR1 LNHDA, CDR2 SQIVND (reference sequence). The germline V and J ends were trimmed by 3 bases and 3 bases, with 11 bases remaining between them. This CDR3 region has 14 residues. The CDR3, as DNA: TGTGCCAGTAGTATCACCGGGGTGGACTATGGCTACACCTTC. Translating it yields CASSITGVDYGYTF.

The chain links TRBV2 to TRBJ1-1, with D unclear. This CDR3 spans 11 amino acids. The V and J ends lost 5 bases and 12 bases respectively, with 13 bases between them. CDR1 and CDR2 (germline): SNHLY, FYNNEI. CDR3 nucleotide sequence: TGTGCCAGCAGTTATGAGGGAGGGTCTTTCTTT. Translation gives CASSYEGGSFF.

The chain has TRBV27 and TRBJ2-7; 11 nucleotides agree with TRBD2. V dropped 7 bases and J dropped 1; count of bases not matched to a gene: 9. The CDR3 spans 16 residues. Germline CDR1 is MNHEY and CDR2 is SMNVEV (reference sequence). The CDR3 reads CASNLHGTSGSYEQYF. CDR3 sequence (DNA): TGTGCCAGCAACCTACATGGGACTAGCGGATCCTACGAGCAGTACTTC.

This clone was seen only once. The V gene is TRBV29-1, the J gene TRBJ2-7, with TRBD2 matching over 9 bases. The V gene's germline CDR1 is SQVTM and CDR2 ANQGSEA. There are 12 residues in the CDR3. V was clipped by 8 bases and J by 5 bases; unmatched bases: 7. CDR3 amino acids: CSCGRGGDEQYF. CDR3 in DNA: TGCAGCTGCGGGCGGGGGGGTGACGAGCAGTACTTC.

This clone was found once. The V and J genes are TRBV11-2 and TRBJ1-5, with 7 nucleotides matching TRBD1. CDR1 SGHAT and CDR2 FQNNGV come from the germline V gene. Trimming removed 1 base from V and 3 bases from J; junction bases left unmatched: 3. CDR3 length: 15 amino acids. CDR3 residues: CASSLGDRVNQPQHF. The CDR3 DNA follows: TGTGCCAGCAGCTTAGGAGACAGGGTCAATCAGCCCCAGCATTTT.

This clone was seen only once. The V and J genes are TRBV29-1 and TRBJ1-1; 8 bases agree with TRBD1. J gave up 3 bases and V 6 bases, and 6 bases lay outside the gene matches. The germline gives CDR1 SQVTM, CDR2 ANQGSEA. The length of the CDR3 is 13 residues. CDR3 residues: CSVLGTGDTEAFF. In DNA form, the CDR3 reads TGCAGCGTCTTAGGGACAGGAGACACTGAAGCTTTCTTT. The whole variable domain, remainder taken from reference TRBV29-1 and TRBJ1-1, is SAVISQKPSRDICQRGTSLTIQCQVDSQVTMMFWYRQQPGQSLTLIATANQGSEATYESGFVIDKFPISRPNLTFSTLTVSNMSPEDSSIYLCSVLGTGDTEAFFGQGTRLTVV.

The rearrangement uses TRBV3-1 (or the pseudogene TRBV3-2) and TRBJ2-5; D is perhaps TRBD2 (5 bases). The germline V and J ends were trimmed by 0 bases and 7 bases, with 12 bases remaining between them. This CDR3 contains 14 residues. Germline V gives CDR1 LGHDT, CDR2 YNNKEL (reference sequence). CDR3 protein: CASSQDGGGATQYF. The CDR3 DNA follows: TGTGCCAGCAGCCAAGATGGAGGAGGTGCGACCCAGTACTTC.

CDR3 in amino acids: CASSVAGGPQETQYF. CDR3 nucleotide sequence: TGTGCCAGCAGCGTGGCGGGAGGGCCCCAAGAGACCCAGTACTTC. This rearrangement joins TRBV9 to TRBJ2-5, with 9 bases identical to TRBD2. The CDR3 consists of 15 residues. The J segment lost 1 base and the V segment lost 2 bases, leaving 3 bases of the junction unmatched. The germline V gene has CDR1 SGDLS and CDR2 YYNGEE.

V and J are TRBV6-5 and TRBJ1-1; 7 nucleotides line up with TRBD1. V lost 6 bases and J lost 0; bases outside the gene matches: 1. This CDR3 contains 13 residues. Germline loops: CDR1 MNHEY, CDR2 SVGAGI. The CDR3 coding sequence is TGTGCCAGCAGACAGGGGTTGAACACTGAAGCTTTCTTT. Its translation: CASRQGLNTEAFF.

The CDR3 sequence is CASSPGGSYNEQFF. The CDR3 DNA reads TGCGCCAGCAGCCCCGGGGGGTCCTACAATGAGCAGTTCTTC. The V gene is TRBV5-1, the J gene TRBJ2-1; 7 nucleotides line up with TRBD2. The germline V gene encodes CDR1 SGHRS and CDR2 YFSETQ. CDR3 length: 14 amino acids. The junction had 2 bases not matched to a gene; V was cut back by 4 bases and J by 1 base.

The CDR3 is CSVVPGHLEAFF. CDR3 DNA: TGCAGCGTTGTCCCGGGACATCTTGAAGCTTTCTTT. The gene calls are TRBV29-1 and TRBJ1-1, with D perhaps matching TRBD1 (6 bases). The V end lost 4 bases, the J end lost 7 bases, and 13 bases lay between the germline ends. The germline V gene encodes CDR1 SQVTM and CDR2 ANQGSEA. This CDR3 spans 12 amino acids. Full variable domain (remainder filled in from reference TRBV29-1 and TRBJ1-1): SAVISQKPSRDICQRGTSLTIQCQVDSQVTMMFWYRQQPGQSLTLIATANQGSEATYESGFVIDKFPISRPNLTFSTLTVSNMSPEDSSIYLCSVVPGHLEAFFGQGTRLTVV.